This TCR beta chain was captured by sequencing in a study of beta chain features in type 1 diabetes. Reverse transcription of all isolated RNA meant that expressed TCRB transcripts were sequenced. Repertoires were generated with immunoSEQ multiplex PCR, while TCRdb's copy carries only in-frame clones and drops some. This sample has roughly 240,000 clones, with 68% found just once. One heparinised blood draw, averaging around 0.12 L, came from each donor. A CD45RO/CCR7/CD25/CD127/CD95/CD27 panel sorted naive, central memory, regulatory and stem cell-like memory CD4+ cells. Study conclusions and caveats: Naive, central memory and Treg TCRB repertoires appeared more alike in patients than in healthy donors.

With respect to this clone: Its antigen is currently unknown.

This clonotype was obtained from a man aged 25 to 40 in good health. Sequenced: naive CD4+ T cells from blood.

The CDR3 reads CASSLWRGTDTQYF. The DNA of the CDR3 is TGTGCCAGCAGCTTATGGCGGGGCACAGATACGCAGTATTTT. The rearrangement joins TRBV7-2 to TRBJ2-3; TRBD2 might be the D (5 bases). V lost 2 bases and J lost 1, with 7 bases in between. The CDR3 spans 14 residues. The germline V gene has CDR1 SGHTA and CDR2 FQGNSA.